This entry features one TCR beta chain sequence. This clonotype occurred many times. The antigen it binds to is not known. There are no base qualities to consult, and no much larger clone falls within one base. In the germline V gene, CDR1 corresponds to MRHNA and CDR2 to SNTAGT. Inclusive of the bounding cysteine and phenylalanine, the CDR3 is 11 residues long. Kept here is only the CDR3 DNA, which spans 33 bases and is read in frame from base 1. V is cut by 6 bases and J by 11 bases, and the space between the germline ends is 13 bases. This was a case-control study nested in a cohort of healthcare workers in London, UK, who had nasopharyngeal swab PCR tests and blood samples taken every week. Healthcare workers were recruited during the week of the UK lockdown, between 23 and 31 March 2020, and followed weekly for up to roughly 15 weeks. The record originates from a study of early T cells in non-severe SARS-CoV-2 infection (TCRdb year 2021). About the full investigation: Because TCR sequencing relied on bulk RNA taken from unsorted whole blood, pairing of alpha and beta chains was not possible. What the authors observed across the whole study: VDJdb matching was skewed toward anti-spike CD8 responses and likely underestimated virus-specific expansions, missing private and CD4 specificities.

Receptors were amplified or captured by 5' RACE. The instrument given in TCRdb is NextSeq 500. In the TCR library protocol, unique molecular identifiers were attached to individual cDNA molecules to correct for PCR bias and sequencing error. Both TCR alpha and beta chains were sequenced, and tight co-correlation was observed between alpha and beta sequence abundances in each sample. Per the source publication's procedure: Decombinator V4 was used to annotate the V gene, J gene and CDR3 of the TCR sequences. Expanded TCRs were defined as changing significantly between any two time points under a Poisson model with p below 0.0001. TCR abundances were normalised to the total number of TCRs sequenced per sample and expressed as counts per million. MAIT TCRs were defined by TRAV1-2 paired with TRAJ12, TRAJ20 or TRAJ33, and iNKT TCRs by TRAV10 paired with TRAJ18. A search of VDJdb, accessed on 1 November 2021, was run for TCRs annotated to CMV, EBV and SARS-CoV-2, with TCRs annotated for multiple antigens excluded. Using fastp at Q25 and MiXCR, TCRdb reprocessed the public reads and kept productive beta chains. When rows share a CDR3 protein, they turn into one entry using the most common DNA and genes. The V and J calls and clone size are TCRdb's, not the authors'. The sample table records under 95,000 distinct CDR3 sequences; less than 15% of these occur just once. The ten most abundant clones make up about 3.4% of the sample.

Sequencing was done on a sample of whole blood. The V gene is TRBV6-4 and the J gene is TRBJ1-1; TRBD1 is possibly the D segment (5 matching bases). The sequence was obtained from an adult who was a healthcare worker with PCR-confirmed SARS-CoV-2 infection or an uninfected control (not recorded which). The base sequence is TGTGCCAGCAGACACGAGAGACAGGCTTTCTTT. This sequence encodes CASRHERQAFF.